The rows below give T cell receptor beta chains drawn from one sample of a study of T cells in tuberculosis. The table came from immunoSEQ multiplex PCR; TCRdb's copy has only in-frame clones and leaves some out. The sample holds tens of thousands of clones, around 93% seen once. The sample was PBMCs. These receptors all stem from a donor under 30 with latent tuberculosis or without tuberculosis infection. Some clones in this sample may be carry-over from other donors' samples. Both conserved end residues are part of each CDR3. The order of the fields is CDR3 DNA, CDR3 protein, V gene, clone size, D gene, J gene. A D gene is named only where the DNA matches it firmly. Some rows mark clone size as missing; the rest say once, few, many or name a class of expanded clone.

TGTGCCAGCAGTTTCTATGGACTAGCGGGGAACGACACAGATACGCAGTATTTT CASSFYGLAGNDTDTQYF TRBV28 . TRBD2 TRBJ2-3
TGTGCCAGCAGTGACAGTTACTATGGCTACACCTTC CASSDSYYGYTF TRBV2 . . TRBJ1-2
TGTGCCAGCAGTGATCAGGGGGGCCCGAACACTGAAGCTTTCTTT CASSDQGGPNTEAFF TRBV6-4 . TRBD1 TRBJ1-1
TGCGCCAGCTCTACTAGCGGGGACAGCACAGATACGCAGTATTTT CASSTSGDSTDTQYF TRBV5-1 . TRBD2 TRBJ2-3
TGTGCCAGTAGTATAACTAGCAGCTCCTACGAGCAGTACTTC CASSITSSSYEQYF TRBV19 . . TRBJ2-7
TGTGCTAGTGGTTTGGTAGGCCTAGCGGGAGTAGGGTCCTACAATGAGCAGTTCTTC CASGLVGLAGVGSYNEQFF TRBV12-5 . TRBD2 TRBJ2-1
TGTGCCAGCAGCTTAAGGGGGGGGCTACGAGAGACCCAGTACTTC CASSLRGGLRETQYF TRBV7-9 . . TRBJ2-5
TGTGCCAGCAGAGAGGGAATGAGTCAGCCCCAGCATTTT CASREGMSQPQHF TRBV6-5 . . TRBJ1-5
TGCGCCAGCACAGCAGGGGGCGGCTATGGCTACACCTTC CASTAGGGYGYTF TRBV10-2 . TRBD1 TRBJ1-2
TGTGCCTGCCCGGGGGTGAACACCGGGGAGCTGTTTTTT CACPGVNTGELFF TRBV30 . . TRBJ2-2
TGTGCCAGCACCACAGGGGGCGAATATAGCAATCAGCCCCAGCATTTT CASTTGGEYSNQPQHF TRBV28 . TRBD1 TRBJ1-5
TGTGCCAGCAGCTCCAGGGGGCTCCCCCTCGAAAGGAATGAGCAGTTCTTC CASSSRGLPLERNEQFF TRBV7-2 . TRBD1 TRBJ2-1
TGTGCCAGCAGCTTGGTTGGCAGGGGGCCAACTGGGGCCAACGTCCTGACTTTC CASSLVGRGPTGANVLTF TRBV5-4 . TRBD1 TRBJ2-6
TGTGCCAGCAGCGGAGGGACAGGGTTCTACAATGAGCAGTTCTTC CASSGGTGFYNEQFF TRBV5-4 once TRBD1 TRBJ2-1
TGTGCCAGCAGCCCACATGACTACATTTATAATTCACCCCTCCACTTT CASSPHDYIYNSPLHF TRBV9 . . TRBJ1-6
TGTGCCAGCAGCTTAGCGAGAGTCCCGGGAGATACGCAGTATTTT CASSLARVPGDTQYF TRBV7-2 . . TRBJ2-3
TGCGCCAGCATCCCAGGGGGGCGGTCAGATACGCAGTATTTT CASIPGGRSDTQYF TRBV10-2 . . TRBJ2-3
TGTGCCACCAGCAGAGAGGGACAGGGGGCCGAGCAGTACTTC CATSREGQGAEQYF TRBV15 . TRBD1 TRBJ2-7
TGTGCCATCAGTGAGTCCGGGACTAGCGGTCTCACAGATACGCAGTATTTT CAISESGTSGLTDTQYF TRBV10-3 . TRBD2 TRBJ2-3
TGTGCCAGCAATCCAACTAGGACGGCGGGGGCTGAAGCTTTCTTT CASNPTRTAGAEAFF TRBV11-2 . . TRBJ1-1
TGTGCCAGCAGCACCCGGTCAGGGGCGATTAATGAAAAACTGTTTTTT CASSTRSGAINEKLFF TRBV11-2 . . TRBJ1-4
TGCGCCAGCAGCCCCGGGACAGGGACTTACGAGCAGTACTTC CASSPGTGTYEQYF TRBV5-1 . TRBD1 TRBJ2-7
TGTGCCAGGTATTTAGGAGGGCCCTGGTACTTC CARYLGGPWYF TRBV21-1 . . TRBJ2-4
TGTGCCAGCCAAGGAGGGAGCTCCTACAATGAGCAGTTCTTC CASQGGSSYNEQFF TRBV27 . . TRBJ2-1